The subject of this entry is one TCR beta chain. Its antigen is not identified. This entry comes from a study of cytomegalovirus exposure and HLA in healthy donors. Study-wide results and limits: Researchers reported in a later analysis that a missense DCLRE1C variant was tied to TCR beta V- and J-gene trimming. Sequences of the TCR beta chain were said to predict the HLA-A and HLA-B alleles of most subjects accurately. A previous analysis found most TCR beta V segments productive roughly 90% or roughly 30% of the time. In a later analysis, the majority of CMV-associated beta chains seemingly showed HLA restriction.

CDR3 length: 14 amino acids. The germline gives CDR1 SNHLY, CDR2 FYNNEI. V lost 9 bases and J lost 8; bases outside the gene matches: 10. The PCR ran on 60 Vbeta and 13 Jbeta primers. Clones were read by immunoSEQ multiplex PCR, and TCRdb kept only the in-frame ones, dropping some. The sample lists about 170,000 clones; roughly 83% were seen once. The specimen was PBMCs. This rearrangement joins TRBV2 to TRBJ2-1; 10 nucleotides line up with TRBD2. The clonotype originates from a woman between 50 and 59 years old in good health and CMV-seronegative. The chain's CDR3 is CASNLGLAGDEQFF. Here the CDR3 DNA reads TGTGCCAGTAACCTGGGGCTAGCGGGAGATGAGCAGTTCTTC.